This T cell receptor beta chain was sequenced in a study of beta chain features in type 1 diabetes. Isolated RNA was reverse transcribed in full, so expressed TCRB transcripts were sequenced. TCRdb's table, derived via immunoSEQ multiplex PCR, lists solely in-frame clones and lacks some. This sample yields 350,000 or so clones, of which roughly a fifth are seen a single time; about 0.044% belongs to the top ten. Study results and caveats: TCRB CDR3 length was moderately but significantly reduced in all four CD4+ subsets of Type 1 diabetes patients.

In its sample, this clone was seen a few times. Its cognate antigen is unknown. With 1 base removed from V and 8 bases from J, the gap between germline ends came to 11 bases. Germline V gene sequence: CDR1 SGHTA, CDR2 FQGNSA. The CDR3 consists of 13 residues. This clonotype originated in a woman between 18 and 29 years old in good health. The sequencing input was naive CD4+ T cells from blood. The V call is TRBV7-2, the J call TRBJ1-2; D is possibly TRBD1 (5 bases). The CDR3, as DNA: TGTGCCAGCAGCTTAGTCCAGGGCGGCGGCTACACCTTC. Translation gives CASSLVQGGGYTF.